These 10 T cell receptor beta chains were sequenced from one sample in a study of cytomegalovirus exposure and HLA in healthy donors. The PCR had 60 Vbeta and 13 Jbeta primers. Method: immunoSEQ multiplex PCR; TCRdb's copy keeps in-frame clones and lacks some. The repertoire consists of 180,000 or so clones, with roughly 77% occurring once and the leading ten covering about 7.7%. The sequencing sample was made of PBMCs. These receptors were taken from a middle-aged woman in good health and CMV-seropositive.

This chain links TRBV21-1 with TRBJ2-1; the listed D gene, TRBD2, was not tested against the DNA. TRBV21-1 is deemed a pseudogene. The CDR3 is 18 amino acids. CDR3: CASSSSLLPGLRDNEQFF. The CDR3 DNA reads TGTGCCAGCAGCTCGTCTTTACTTCCGGGACTCCGAGACAATGAGCAGTTCTTC.

The CDR3 sequence: CASSEWGGTKETQYF. CDR3 DNA sequence: TGTGCCAGCAGTGAATGGGGGGGGACAAAAGAGACCCAGTACTTC. The V and J genes are TRBV6-1 and TRBJ2-5; perhaps TRBD2 as D (7 bases). Germline CDR1 and CDR2: MNHNS and SASEGT. The CDR3 is 15 residues long. V was pared by 2 bases and J by 3 bases, with 13 bases between.

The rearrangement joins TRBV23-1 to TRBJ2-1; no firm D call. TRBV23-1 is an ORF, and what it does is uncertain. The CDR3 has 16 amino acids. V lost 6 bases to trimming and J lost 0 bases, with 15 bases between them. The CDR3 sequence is CASRPSKKLSYNEQFF. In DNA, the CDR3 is TGCGCCAGCAGGCCATCTAAGAAGCTCTCCTACAATGAGCAGTTCTTC.

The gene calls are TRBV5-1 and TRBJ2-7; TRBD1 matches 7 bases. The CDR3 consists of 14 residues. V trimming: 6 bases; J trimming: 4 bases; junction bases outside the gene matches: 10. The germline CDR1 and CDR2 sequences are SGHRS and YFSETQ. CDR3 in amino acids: CASKSGTVEYEQYF. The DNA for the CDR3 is TGCGCCAGCAAGTCCGGGACAGTGGAATACGAGCAGTACTTC.

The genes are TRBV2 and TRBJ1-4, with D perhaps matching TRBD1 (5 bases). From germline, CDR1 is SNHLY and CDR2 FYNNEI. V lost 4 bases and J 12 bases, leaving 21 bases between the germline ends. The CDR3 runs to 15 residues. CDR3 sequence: CASSGREKGLGELFF. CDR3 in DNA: TGTGCCAGCAGTGGGCGCGAGAAGGGACTCGGAGAACTGTTTTTT.

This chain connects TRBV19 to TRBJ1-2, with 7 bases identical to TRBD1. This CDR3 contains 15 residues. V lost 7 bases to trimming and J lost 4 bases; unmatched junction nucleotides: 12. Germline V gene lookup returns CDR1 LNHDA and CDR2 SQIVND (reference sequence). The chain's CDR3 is CASTNTWTGFYGYTF. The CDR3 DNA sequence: TGTGCCAGTACCAACACCTGGACAGGTTTCTATGGCTACACCTTC.

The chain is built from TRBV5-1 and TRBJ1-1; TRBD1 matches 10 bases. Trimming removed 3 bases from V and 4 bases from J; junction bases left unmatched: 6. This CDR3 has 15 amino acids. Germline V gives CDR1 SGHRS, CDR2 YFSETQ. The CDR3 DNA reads TGCGCCAGCAGCTGGGGGGACAGGGGATCCACTGAAGCTTTCTTT. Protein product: CASSWGDRGSTEAFF.

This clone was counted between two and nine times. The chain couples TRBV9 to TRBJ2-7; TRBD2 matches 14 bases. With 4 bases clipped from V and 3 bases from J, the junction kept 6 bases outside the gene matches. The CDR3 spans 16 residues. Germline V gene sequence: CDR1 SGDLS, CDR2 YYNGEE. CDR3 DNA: TGTGCCAGCAGCACCGGGACTAGCGGGGGATTCTACGAGCAGTACTTC. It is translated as CASSTGTSGGFYEQYF.

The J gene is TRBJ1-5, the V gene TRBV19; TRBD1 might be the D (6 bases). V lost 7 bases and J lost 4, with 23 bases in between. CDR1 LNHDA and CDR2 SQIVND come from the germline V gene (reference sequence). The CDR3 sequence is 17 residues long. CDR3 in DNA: TGTGCCAGTACTGCGAGAGGGGGAGGGAATGAAAATCAGCCCCAGCATTTT. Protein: CASTARGGGNENQPQHF.

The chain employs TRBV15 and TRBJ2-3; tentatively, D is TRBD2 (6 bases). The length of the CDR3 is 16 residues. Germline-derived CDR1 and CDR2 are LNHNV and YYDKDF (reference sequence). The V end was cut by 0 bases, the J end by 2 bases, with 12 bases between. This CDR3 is CATSREGREDTDTQYF. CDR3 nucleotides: TGTGCCACCAGCAGAGAAGGGCGGGAAGACACAGATACGCAGTATTTT. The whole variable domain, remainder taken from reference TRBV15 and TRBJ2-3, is DAMVIQNPRYQVTQFGKPVTLSCSQTLNHNVMYWYQQKSSQAPKLLFHYYDKDFNNEADTPDNFQSRRPNTSFCFLDIRSPGLGDTAMYLCATSREGREDTDTQYFGPGTRLTVL.